This TCR beta chain was identified during a study of CD8 T cells in Susac syndrome. Germline CDR1 and CDR2: SGDLS and YYNGEE. Trimming stripped 3 bases from V and 10 bases from J, with 8 bases between. There are 11 residues in the CDR3. Random hexamers were used to reverse transcribe an amount of roughly 0.5 to 1 ug RNA. TCRdb analysed the immunoSEQ multiplex PCR reads with MiXCR anew, one entry per CDR3 protein. The table has 250,000 to 350,000 distinct CDR3 sequences, about 85% seen once. It was negative isolation that provided the CD8+ and CD4+ T cells, whereas TEMRA cells were enriched by FACS. This sequence originates from a human donor with multiple sclerosis. J is TRBJ2-1 and V is TRBV9; no reliable D call. Sequencing used CD8+ T cells from PBMCs. The CDR3 nucleotides are TGTGCCAGCAGCGGCGGCCCGGAGCAGTTCTTC. Translating it yields CASSGGPEQFF.